This T cell receptor (beta chain) was observed in a study of blood T cells in healthy people across ages. Findings of the study overall: Donor CMV status, an unknown factor, possibly confounded changes in expanded clonotypes.

A few counts support this clonotype. The antigen is undetermined. V was clipped by 6 bases and J by 5 bases; unmatched bases: 7. Germline V CDR1 and CDR2: SEHNR, FQNEAQ (reference sequence). The CDR3 runs to 14 residues. Donors were systemically healthy Caucasian individuals from Russia aged roughly 6 to 95 years. Using a J-beta primer mix together with a sample-barcoded 5' primer, a second PCR was run for about 6 to 12 cycles. TCRdb re-called the 5' RACE reads with MiXCR, one entry per CDR3 protein. The table lists roughly 800,000 distinct CDR3 sequences, under 40% of them singletons. The sample consisted of blood. The source of this sequence is a man aged 18 to 29 in good health. This chain links TRBV7-9 with TRBJ1-5, with 7 positions matching TRBD1. The CDR3 reads CASSSAGGDQPQHF. The DNA of the CDR3 is TGTGCCAGCAGTTCGGCAGGGGGGGATCAGCCCCAGCATTTT.